The next 10 T cell receptor beta chains were all read from a single sample in a study of blood T cell repertoires in COVID-19. Only in-frame clones appear in the TCRdb table, and some are missing; sequencing was by immunoSEQ multiplex PCR. The data show 65,000 or so clones, roughly 79% seen once. What was sequenced was peripheral blood. Receptors were obtained from a man in his sixties with acute or convalescent COVID-19.

The chain is built from TRBV5-4 and TRBJ2-7, with a possible D match to TRBD2 (6 bases). Germline CDR1 SGHNT, CDR2 YYREEE (reference sequence). This CDR3 region has 14 residues. V gave up 0 bases and J gave up 2 bases, with 9 bases separating them. The DNA of the CDR3 is TGTGCCAGCAGCTTGGGGCGGGGCCCCTACGAGCAGTACTTC. Residues: CASSLGRGPYEQYF.

The chain links TRBV28 to TRBJ1-6; 9 nucleotides line up with TRBD1. The CDR3 loop spans 16 amino acids. CDR1 is MDHEN, CDR2 SYDVKM, per germline. V shed 6 bases, J shed 7 bases, and the junction held 10 bases outside the gene matches. CDR3 in DNA: TGTGCCAGCAGGTCACAGGGGGCTTCGGGGAATTCACCCCTCCACTTT. Translating gives CASRSQGASGNSPLHF.

This chain connects TRBV5-5 to TRBJ1-6, with 7 bases lining up with TRBD1. Germline lookup yields CDR1 SGHKS and CDR2 YYEKEE (reference sequence). Unmatched junction bases numbered 9, after V lost 2 bases and J lost 10 bases. The CDR3 loop spans 15 amino acids. CDR3 in DNA: TGTGCCAGCAGCTTTCTAGACAGGGACGGCTCACCCCTCCACTTT. It specifies CASSFLDRDGSPLHF.

V usage is TRBV12-3 or TRBV12-4 and J usage is TRBJ1-1; the D gene is possibly TRBD1 (6 bases). Deletions cut 4 bases from V and 4 bases from J, with 10 bases between. This CDR3 region has 13 residues. The CDR3 loop is CASSYGQITEAFF. For the CDR3, the DNA is TGTGCCAGCAGTTACGGACAGATCACTGAAGCTTTCTTT.

The gene calls are TRBV19 and TRBJ1-2, with D possibly matching TRBD1 (6 bases). The CDR3 is 13 amino acids. The V and J ends lost 10 bases and 1 base respectively, with 13 bases between them. Germline CDR1 LNHDA, CDR2 SQIVND (reference sequence). CDR3 nucleotides: TGTGCCACCGAGGGGGTTGATAACTATGGCTACACCTTC. This translates into CATEGVDNYGYTF.

J is TRBJ2-1 and V is TRBV9, with 8 bases identical to TRBD2. The V segment lost 4 bases and the J segment 7 bases; nucleotides outside the gene matches: 16. The germline gives CDR1 SGDLS, CDR2 YYNGEE. This CDR3 spans 17 amino acids. Here the CDR3 DNA reads TGTGCCAGCAGCACTCACAGAGAGGGCGGGGGGTTTAATGAGCAGTTCTTC. Amino acids: CASSTHREGGGFNEQFF.

The chain is built from TRBV10-3 and TRBJ2-1, with D perhaps matching TRBD1 (6 bases). Per germline, CDR1 ENHRY and CDR2 SYGVKD. This CDR3 is built from 16 residues. The V end was cut by 2 bases, the J end by 6 bases, with 17 bases between. The CDR3: CAISEMTGRAANEQFF. The CDR3 DNA sequence: TGTGCCATCAGTGAGATGACAGGAAGAGCTGCCAATGAGCAGTTCTTC.

The chain combines TRBV14 with TRBJ2-7; 8 nucleotides match TRBD1. V lost 3 bases, J lost 1 base, and 5 bases stayed unmatched. Germline V gives CDR1 SGHDN, CDR2 FVKESK. This CDR3 has 15 amino acids. CDR3 region: CASSHRQGFSYEQYF. CDR3 DNA sequence: TGTGCCAGCAGCCACAGACAGGGGTTTTCCTACGAGCAGTACTTC.

The chain employs TRBV20-1 and TRBJ2-7, with D perhaps matching TRBD1 (7 bases). The germline V and J ends were trimmed by 6 bases and 4 bases, with 10 bases remaining between them. The CDR3 spans 11 residues. The germline gives CDR1 DFQATT, CDR2 SNEGSKA (reference sequence). The CDR3: CSAGGQYEQYF. In DNA form, the CDR3 reads TGCAGTGCCGGGGGACAGTACGAGCAGTACTTC.

This rearrangement joins TRBV27 to TRBJ2-1; 7 bases line up with TRBD2. Germline lookup yields CDR1 MNHEY and CDR2 SMNVEV (reference sequence). CDR3 length equals 16 residues. With 5 bases clipped from V and 9 bases from J, the junction kept 16 bases outside the gene matches. The CDR3 region is CASSPRWQGGLGEQFF. The DNA for the CDR3 is TGTGCCAGCAGTCCCCGTTGGCAGGGAGGGTTGGGTGAGCAGTTCTTC.